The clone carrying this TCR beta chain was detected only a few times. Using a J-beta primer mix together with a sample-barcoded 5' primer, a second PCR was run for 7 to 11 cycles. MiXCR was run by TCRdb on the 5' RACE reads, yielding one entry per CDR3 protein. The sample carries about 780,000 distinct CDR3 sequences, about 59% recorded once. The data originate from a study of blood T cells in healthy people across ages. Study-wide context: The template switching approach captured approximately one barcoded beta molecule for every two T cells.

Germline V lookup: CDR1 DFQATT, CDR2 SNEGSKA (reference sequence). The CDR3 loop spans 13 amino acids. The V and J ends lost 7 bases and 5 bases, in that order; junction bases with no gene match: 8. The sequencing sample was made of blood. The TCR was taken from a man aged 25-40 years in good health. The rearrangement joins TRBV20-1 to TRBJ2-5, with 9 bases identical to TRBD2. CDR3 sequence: CSGNSGGDETQYF. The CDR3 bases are TGCAGTGGGAATAGCGGGGGAGACGAGACCCAGTACTTC.